The 26 T cell receptor beta chains given below trace back to one sample, sequenced in a study of shared clonotypes between healthy human individuals. Some clones are missing from TCRdb's copy, which holds only in-frame ones; the method was immunoSEQ multiplex PCR. Of roughly 2.5 million clones in the sample, about 92% are singletons; the top ten hold under 0.15%. Sequenced input: naive CD4+ T cells sorted from blood. Subset: CD45RA+ positively selected. These receptors came from a man younger than 35 in good health.

This chain connects TRBV30 to TRBJ1-1; maybe TRBD1 (5 bases). The CDR3 runs 13 residues. Germline V CDR1 and CDR2: GTSNPN, SVGIG (reference sequence). Trimming cost V 5 bases and J 3 bases, with 13 bases left between them. DNA of the CDR3: TGTGCCTGGTTGCGGGACCGAGACACTGAAGCTTTCTTT. Translated, it gives CAWLRDRDTEAFF.

V usage is TRBV2 and J usage is TRBJ2-3, with 12 bases aligning to TRBD2. Germline lookup yields CDR1 SNHLY and CDR2 FYNNEI. Trimming cost V 11 bases and J 6 bases; bases outside gene matches: 12. The CDR3 loop spans 15 amino acids. CDR3 amino acids: CASALAGGLMDTQYF. The CDR3 DNA is TGTGCCTCTGCGCTAGCGGGGGGGCTTATGGATACGCAGTATTTT.

This chain joins TRBV6-1 and TRBJ1-5; D gene ambiguous. The CDR3 consists of 15 residues. Germline CDR1 is MNHNS and CDR2 is SASEGT. Trimming pared 1 base from V and 0 bases from J, leaving 7 bases between. This CDR3 reads CASSEGRISNQPQHF. CDR3 nucleotide sequence: TGTGCCAGCAGTGAAGGGCGGATTAGCAATCAGCCCCAGCATTTT.

The genes are TRBV21-1 and TRBJ2-7; the table names TRBD1, a call not compared with the DNA. TRBV21-1 is marked as a pseudogene. The CDR3 is 15 residues long. CDR3 loop: CASSKVGRVKCEQYF. CDR3 DNA: TGTGCCAGCAGCAAAGTTGGCAGGGTTAAATGCGAGCAGTACTTC.

On this clone: This same CDR3 is encoded by further DNA sequences in the sample. V gene TRBV2 combines with J gene TRBJ1-2, with D perhaps TRBD1 (6 bases). The CDR3 consists of 15 residues. Germline CDR1 SNHLY, CDR2 FYNNEI. Trimming pared 3 bases from V and 4 bases from J, leaving 15 bases between. CDR3 protein: CASSEGGPLGYGYTF. In DNA form, the CDR3 reads TGTGCCAGCAGTGAGGGGGGGCCGCTAGGCTATGGCTACACCTTC.

The chain recombines TRBV19 with TRBJ2-1; 12 bases align to TRBD1. Trimming cost V 5 bases and J 10 bases; bases outside gene matches: 9. The CDR3 totals 15 residues. Germline CDR1 is LNHDA and CDR2 is SQIVND (reference sequence). CDR3: CASSSRDRGLKEQFF. The CDR3 DNA follows: TGTGCCAGTAGTTCCCGGGACAGGGGGCTCAAGGAGCAGTTCTTC.

The genes are TRBV10-3 and TRBJ2-3; 7 nucleotides line up with TRBD2. Trimming cost V 2 bases and J 1 base; bases outside gene matches: 0. CDR1 and CDR2 (germline): ENHRY, SYGVKD. The CDR3 contains 14 residues. The CDR3 bases are TGTGCCATCAGTGAGACTAGCGGCACAGATACGCAGTATTTT. Translation: CAISETSGTDTQYF.

J is TRBJ1-2 and V is TRBV18, with D possibly TRBD1 on 6 matching bases. The CDR3 covers 15 residues. Between the trimmed V and J ends, which lost 3 bases and 4 bases, there was a span of 15 bases. Per the germline V gene, CDR1 is KGHSH and CDR2 is LQKENI. The CDR3 is CASSPPPPGAYGYTF. The CDR3 region has the DNA TGTGCCAGCTCACCGCCGCCGCCGGGGGCCTATGGCTACACCTTC.

This chain links TRBV7-2 with TRBJ2-7; 8 bases align to TRBD1. Germline lookup yields CDR1 SGHTA and CDR2 FQGNSA. The ends lost 5 bases at V and 0 bases at J; junction bases unmatched: 3. This CDR3 region has 14 residues. In DNA, the CDR3 is TGTGCCAGCAGCCGGACAGGGAGCTCCTACGAGCAGTACTTC. Protein sequence: CASSRTGSSYEQYF.

The V call is TRBV30, the J call TRBJ2-5; the D gene could be TRBD1 or TRBD2 (5 bases each). The CDR3 totals 15 residues. V shed 8 bases and J shed 2 bases, with 21 bases lying between them. CDR1 is GTSNPN, CDR2 SVGIG, per germline (reference sequence). Here the CDR3 DNA reads TGTGCCGGGGACCTACAAGCCGCCGTACAAGAGACCCAGTACTTC. Translating gives CAGDLQAAVQETQYF.

The chain combines TRBV30 with TRBJ2-1; 8 bases agree with TRBD2. CDR3 length: 15 amino acids. Germline V gives CDR1 GTSNPN, CDR2 SVGIG (reference sequence). V shed 8 bases and J 4 bases; nucleotides not matched to a gene: 13. The CDR3 spells CARLGSGRGYNEQFF. The DNA for the CDR3 is TGTGCCAGGTTGGGGAGCGGGAGAGGGTACAATGAGCAGTTCTTC. The full variable domain, in which reference TRBV30 and TRBJ2-1 provide the parts outside the CDR3, is SQTIHQWPATLVQPVGSPLSLECTVEGTSNPNLYWYRQAAGRGLQLLFYSVGIGQISSEVPQNLSASRPQDRQFILSSKKLLLSDSGFYLCARLGSGRGYNEQFFGPGTRLTVL.

The chain recombines TRBV28 with TRBJ2-6; 11 bases align to TRBD1. J gave up 0 bases and V 6 bases, and 10 bases lay outside the gene matches. This CDR3 comprises 19 residues. The germline V gene has CDR1 MDHEN and CDR2 SYDVKM. The DNA of the CDR3 is TGTGCCAGCAGCTCCCCGCCCGGGACAGGGGGCTCTGGGGCCAACGTCCTGACTTTC. It is translated as CASSSPPGTGGSGANVLTF.

This rearrangement joins TRBV7-9 to TRBJ2-5, with D possibly being TRBD1 (7 bases). The length of the CDR3 is 15 residues. Trimming left V 6 bases short and J 5 bases short, with 19 bases between. Germline loops: CDR1 SEHNR, CDR2 FQNEAQ (reference sequence). CDR3 loop: CASSRQGQGGETQYF. The CDR3 coding sequence is TGTGCCAGCAGTCGACAGGGCCAAGGAGGGGAGACCCAGTACTTC.

This chain links TRBV6-1 with TRBJ1-1; D gene uncertain. The germline V and J ends were trimmed by 7 bases and 13 bases, with 16 bases remaining between them. The CDR3 contains 11 residues. Germline-derived CDR1 and CDR2 are MNHNS and SASEGT. CDR3 sequence (DNA): TGTGCCAGCACTTCAGACCCGCACGGTTTCTTT. Protein: CASTSDPHGFF.

V gene TRBV5-1 combines with J gene TRBJ2-4, with 7 bases matching TRBD2. This CDR3 contains 13 residues. After removal of 3 bases from V and 8 bases from J, the junction contained 5 bases not matched to a gene. In germline, CDR1 is SGHRS, CDR2 YFSETQ. CDR3 coding DNA: TGCGCCAGCAGCTGGGAGGGTACTGACATTCAGTACTTC. This encodes CASSWEGTDIQYF.

The chain has TRBV7-2 and TRBJ2-3; TRBD2 agrees at 15 bases. Losses at the gene ends were 1 base for V and 0 bases for J; bases not matched to a gene: 2. This CDR3 is 18 amino acids long. Per germline, CDR1 SGHTA and CDR2 FQGNSA. CDR3 bases: TGTGCCAGCAGCTTAGGGACTAGCGGGAGGGAGAGCACAGATACGCAGTATTTT. It translates to CASSLGTSGRESTDTQYF.

The CDR3: CASSGTGGRQYF. As DNA, the CDR3 is TGTGCCAGCAGCGGGACAGGGGGAAGGCAGTACTTC. This chain connects TRBV2 to TRBJ2-7; 11 nucleotides align to TRBD1. With V trimmed by 6 bases and J by 9 bases, 4 bases remained unmatched. Germline assignment: CDR1 SNHLY and CDR2 FYNNEI. The CDR3 contains 12 residues.

The count of this clone is one. The same CDR3 also results from other DNA sequences found in this sample. The chain uses TRBV5-1 and TRBJ2-2; 8 nucleotides line up with TRBD2. Per the germline V gene, CDR1 is SGHRS and CDR2 is YFSETQ. V shed 4 bases, J shed 0 bases, and the junction held 2 bases outside the gene matches. The CDR3 contains 15 residues. CDR3 sequence: CASSLGLANTGELFF. The CDR3 DNA is TGCGCCAGCAGCCTGGGACTAGCGAACACCGGGGAGCTGTTTTTT.

The chain is built from TRBV6-5 and TRBJ2-4; no clear D gene. The germline V gene has CDR1 MNHEY and CDR2 SVGAGI. This CDR3 contains 11 residues. Deletions cut 4 bases from V and 9 bases from J, with 7 bases between. This CDR3 is CASSSLGIQYF. The CDR3 coding sequence is TGTGCCAGCAGTTCGTTAGGCATTCAGTACTTC.

The chain links TRBV6-5 to TRBJ2-1; D remains unclear. The CDR3 has 13 residues. V lost 5 bases and J 7 bases, leaving 12 bases between the germline ends. Germline-derived CDR1 and CDR2 are MNHEY and SVGAGI. The chain's CDR3 is CASSTSLGNEQFF. In DNA form, the CDR3 reads TGTGCCAGCAGTACGAGTCTGGGGAATGAGCAGTTCTTC.

This rearrangement joins TRBV25-1 to TRBJ1-6, with 8 bases lining up with TRBD1. This CDR3 contains 14 residues. The germline gives CDR1 MGHDK, CDR2 SYGVNS. The junction had 5 bases not matched to a gene; V was cut back by 6 bases and J by 7 bases. The CDR3 sequence: CASSRTGKNSPLHF. In nucleotides, the CDR3 is TGTGCCAGCAGCCGGACAGGGAAAAATTCACCCCTCCACTTT.

This clone was observed a handful of times. The V and J genes are TRBV6-5 and TRBJ1-5, with D perhaps matching TRBD1 (6 bases). Germline CDR1 MNHEY, CDR2 SVGAGI. V lost 8 bases and J lost 7, with 15 bases in between. The CDR3 contains 13 residues. CDR3 DNA: TGTGCCAGCGGGGGCACCCAACGGCAGCCCCAGCATTTT. Translation: CASGGTQRQPQHF.

V and J are TRBV6-1 and TRBJ1-1; no firm D call. Germline values: CDR1 MNHNS, CDR2 SASEGT. The CDR3 runs 13 residues. V shed 6 bases and J shed 3 bases, with 11 bases lying between them. CDR3 region: CASSPKPHTEAFF. DNA for the CDR3: TGTGCCAGCAGCCCTAAACCCCACACTGAAGCTTTCTTT.

CDR3 amino acids: CASNGHLNTGELFF. DNA for the CDR3: TGTGCCAGTAATGGACACCTGAACACCGGGGAGCTGTTTTTT. V gene TRBV28 combines with J gene TRBJ2-2; D may be TRBD1 (5 bases). The V gene lost 9 bases and the J gene lost 1 base, with 12 bases spanning the gap. In germline, CDR1 is MDHEN, CDR2 SYDVKM. The CDR3 is 14 amino acids.

The chain links TRBV30 to TRBJ2-3; D is unresolved. V gave up 4 bases and J gave up 0 bases, with 11 bases separating them. Looked up from germline, CDR1 is GTSNPN and CDR2 is SVGIG (reference sequence). This CDR3 has 14 residues. Here the CDR3 reads CAWNWALSTDTQYF. CDR3 bases: TGTGCCTGGAACTGGGCACTAAGCACAGATACGCAGTATTTT.

Comments on this clone: Other DNA sequences in this sample translate to the same CDR3. The chain carries TRBV6-1 and TRBJ1-2, with D unclear. This CDR3 spans 12 amino acids. V lost 3 bases to trimming and J lost 5 bases, with 7 bases between them. Looked up from germline, CDR1 is MNHNS and CDR2 is SASEGT. CDR3 sequence reads: CASSDRGYGYTF. The CDR3, as DNA: TGTGCCAGCAGTGATAGAGGGTATGGCTACACCTTC.